The count of the clone carrying this T cell receptor beta chain is one. This sample was included in a study of blood T cell repertoires in COVID-19. Per the authors' pipeline: Reference gene primer amplification gave nucleated cell count estimates. The method was immunoSEQ multiplex PCR; TCRdb's version includes in-frame clones alone and lacks a portion of them. V, J and clone size are those of that table, while D and trimming were read from the DNA. The sample lists 95,000 to 150,000 clones; 81% were seen once. Sequencing input: peripheral blood. The receptor was derived from a woman in her forties or fifties with acute or convalescent COVID-19.

The CDR3, as DNA: TGCAGCGGGGGGGACAGCGCTTTGGATGGCTACACCTTC. Translation: CSGGDSALDGYTF. The rearrangement joins TRBV29-1 to TRBJ1-2; TRBD1 matches at 7 bases. Germline-derived CDR1 and CDR2 are SQVTM and ANQGSEA. This CDR3 is 13 amino acids long. Trimming cost V 7 bases and J 6 bases; bases outside gene matches: 11. Variable domain in full (rest from reference TRBV29-1 and TRBJ1-2): SAVISQKPSRDICQRGTSLTIQCQVDSQVTMMFWYRQQPGQSLTLIATANQGSEATYESGFVIDKFPISRPNLTFSTLTVSNMSPEDSSIYLCSGGDSALDGYTFGSGTRLTVV.